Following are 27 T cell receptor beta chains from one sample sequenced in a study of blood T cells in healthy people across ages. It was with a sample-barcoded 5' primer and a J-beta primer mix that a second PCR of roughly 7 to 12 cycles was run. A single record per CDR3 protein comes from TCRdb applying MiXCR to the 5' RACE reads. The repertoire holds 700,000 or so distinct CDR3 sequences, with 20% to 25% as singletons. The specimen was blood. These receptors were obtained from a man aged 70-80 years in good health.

This chain's CDR3 is CASRATGSRNEKLFF. Here the CDR3 DNA reads TGTGCCAGCAGGGCAACAGGGTCGAGGAATGAAAAACTGTTTTTT. This chain uses TRBV6-1 with TRBJ1-4, with D possibly TRBD1 on 6 matching bases. The V and J ends lost 6 bases and 5 bases respectively, with 16 bases between them. The length of the CDR3 is 15 residues. Germline CDR1 and CDR2: MNHNS and SASEGT.

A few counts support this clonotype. CDR3 sequence reads: CASNGGTARETQYF. As DNA, the CDR3 is TGTGCCAGCAACGGCGGGACAGCCAGAGAGACCCAGTACTTC. The V call is TRBV9, the J call TRBJ2-5; a weak D match, TRBD1 (7 bases). This CDR3 has 14 amino acids. V was shortened by 6 bases and J by 4 bases, with 16 bases between the two germline ends. CDR1 and CDR2 (germline): SGDLS, YYNGEE.

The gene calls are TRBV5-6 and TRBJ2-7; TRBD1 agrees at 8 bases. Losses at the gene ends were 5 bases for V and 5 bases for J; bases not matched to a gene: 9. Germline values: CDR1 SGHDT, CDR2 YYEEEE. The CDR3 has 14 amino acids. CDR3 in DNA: TGTGCCAGCAGAAGCAGGGGGCGTCCCAACGAGCAGTACGTC. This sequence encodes CASRSRGRPNEQYV.

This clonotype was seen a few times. The CDR3 sequence: CASSFRTGYYNEQFF. For the CDR3, the DNA is TGTGCCAGCAGCTTTAGGACAGGGTATTACAATGAGCAGTTCTTC. This chain links TRBV7-3 with TRBJ2-1; TRBD1 matches at 8 bases. Germline CDR1 reads SGHTA; CDR2 reads FQGTGA. The CDR3 covers 15 residues. The V and J ends lost 3 bases and 4 bases, in that order; junction bases with no gene match: 5.

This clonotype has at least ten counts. In nucleotides, the CDR3 is TGTGCCAGCAGCCCGGAGGGGGCGACACCTGGAAACACCATATATTTT. Translation: CASSPEGATPGNTIYF. The chain links TRBV3-1 to TRBJ1-3, with TRBD1 matching over 7 bases. The V and J ends lost 4 bases and 2 bases, in that order; junction bases with no gene match: 8. The germline V gene encodes CDR1 LGHDT and CDR2 YNNKEL (reference sequence). This CDR3 has 16 amino acids. Drawing the rest from reference TRBV3-1 and TRBJ1-3, the complete variable domain is DTAVSQTPKYLVTQMGNDKSIKCEQNLGHDTMYWYKQDSKKFLKIMFSYNNKELIINETVPNRFSPKSPDKAHLNLHINSLELGDSAVYFCASSPEGATPGNTIYFGEGSWLTVV.

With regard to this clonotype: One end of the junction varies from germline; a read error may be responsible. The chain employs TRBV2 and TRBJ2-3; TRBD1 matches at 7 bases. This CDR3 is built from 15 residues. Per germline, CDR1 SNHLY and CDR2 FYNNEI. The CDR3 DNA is TGTGTCAGCAACCGGGACAGCTCTTTCACAGATACGCAGTATTTT. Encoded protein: CVSNRDSSFTDTQYF. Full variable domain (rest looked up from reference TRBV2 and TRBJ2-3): EPEVTQTPSHQVTQMGQEVILRCVPISNHLYFYWYRQILGQKVEFLVSFYNNEISEKSEIFDDQFSVERPDGSNFTLKIRSTKLEDSAMYFCVSNRDSSFTDTQYFGPGTRLTVL.

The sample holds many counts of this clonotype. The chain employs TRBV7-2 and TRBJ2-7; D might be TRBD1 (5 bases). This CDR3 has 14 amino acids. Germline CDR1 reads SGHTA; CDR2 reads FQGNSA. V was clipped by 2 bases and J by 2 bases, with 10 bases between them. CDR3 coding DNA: TGTGCCAGCAGCTTAACCTTCAGGGCCTACGAGCAGTACTTC. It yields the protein CASSLTFRAYEQYF.

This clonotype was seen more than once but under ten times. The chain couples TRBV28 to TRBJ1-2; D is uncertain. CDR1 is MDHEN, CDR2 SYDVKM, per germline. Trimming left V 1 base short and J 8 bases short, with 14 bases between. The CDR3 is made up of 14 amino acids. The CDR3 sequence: CASSLSFKDDGYTF. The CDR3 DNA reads TGTGCCAGCAGTTTATCCTTCAAGGATGACGGCTACACCTTC.

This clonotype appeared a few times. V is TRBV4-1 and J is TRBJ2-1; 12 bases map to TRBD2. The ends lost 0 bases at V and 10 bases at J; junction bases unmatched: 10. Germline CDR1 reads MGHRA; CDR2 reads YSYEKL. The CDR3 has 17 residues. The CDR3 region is CASSQDPRLAGAGEQFF. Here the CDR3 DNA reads TGCGCCAGCAGCCAAGATCCACGACTAGCGGGGGCGGGAGAGCAGTTCTTC.

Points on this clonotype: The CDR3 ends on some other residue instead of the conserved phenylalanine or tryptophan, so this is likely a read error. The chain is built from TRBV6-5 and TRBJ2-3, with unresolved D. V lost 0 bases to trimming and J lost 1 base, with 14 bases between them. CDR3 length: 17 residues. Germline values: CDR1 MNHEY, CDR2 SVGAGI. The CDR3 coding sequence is TGTGCCAGCAGTTACTCGCCCCAAGGAGCCCGCACAGATACGCAGTATTCT. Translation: CASSYSPQGARTDTQYS.

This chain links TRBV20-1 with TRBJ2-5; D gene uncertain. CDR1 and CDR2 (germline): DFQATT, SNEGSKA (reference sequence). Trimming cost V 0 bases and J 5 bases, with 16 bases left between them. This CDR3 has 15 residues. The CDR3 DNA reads TGCAGTGCTAGAGATCCGGCATCACGATTGGAGACCCAGTACTTC. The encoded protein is CSARDPASRLETQYF.

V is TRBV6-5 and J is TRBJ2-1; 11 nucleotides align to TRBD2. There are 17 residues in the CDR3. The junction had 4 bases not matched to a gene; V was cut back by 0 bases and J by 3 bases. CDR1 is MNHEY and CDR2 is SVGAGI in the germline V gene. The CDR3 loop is CASSYSPTSGVYNEQFF. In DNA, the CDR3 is TGTGCCAGCAGTTACTCGCCGACTAGCGGGGTCTACAATGAGCAGTTCTTC.

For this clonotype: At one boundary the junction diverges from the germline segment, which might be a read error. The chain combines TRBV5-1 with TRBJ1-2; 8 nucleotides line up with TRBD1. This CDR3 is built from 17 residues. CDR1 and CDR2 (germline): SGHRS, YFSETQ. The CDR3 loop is CASSLGLGQGVDYGYTF. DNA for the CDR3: TGCGCCAGCAGCTTGGGGCTTGGACAGGGTGTAGACTACGGCTACACCTTC.

Here the CDR3 DNA reads TGCGCCAGCAGCTCCGACAGGGGGAGCACAGATACGCAGTATTTT. Protein: CASSSDRGSTDTQYF. The chain links TRBV4-1 to TRBJ2-3, with 9 nucleotides matching TRBD1. Germline-derived CDR1 and CDR2 are MGHRA and YSYEKL. Losses at the gene ends were 5 bases for V and 0 bases for J; bases not matched to a gene: 3. There are 15 residues in the CDR3.

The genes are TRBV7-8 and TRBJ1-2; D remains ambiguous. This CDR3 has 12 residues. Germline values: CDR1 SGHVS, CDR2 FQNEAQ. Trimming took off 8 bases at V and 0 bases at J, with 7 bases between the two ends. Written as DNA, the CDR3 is TGTGCCAGCGGACCCCCTAACTATGGCTACACCTTC. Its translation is CASGPPNYGYTF.

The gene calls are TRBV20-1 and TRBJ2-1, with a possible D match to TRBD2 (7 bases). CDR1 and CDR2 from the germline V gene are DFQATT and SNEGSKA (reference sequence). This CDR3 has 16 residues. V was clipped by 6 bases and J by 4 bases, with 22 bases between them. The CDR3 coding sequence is TGCAGTGCCGGAGACCCTGGCGGGGGCAAGTACAATGAGCAGTTCTTC. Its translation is CSAGDPGGGKYNEQFF.

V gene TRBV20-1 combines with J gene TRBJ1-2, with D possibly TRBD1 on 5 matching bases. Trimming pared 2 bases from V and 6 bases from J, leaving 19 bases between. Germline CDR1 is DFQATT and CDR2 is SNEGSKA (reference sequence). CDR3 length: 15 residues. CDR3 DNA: TGCAGTGCTAGAATCTCAGGGCTCTCAAAGCATGGCTACACCTTC. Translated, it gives CSARISGLSKHGYTF.

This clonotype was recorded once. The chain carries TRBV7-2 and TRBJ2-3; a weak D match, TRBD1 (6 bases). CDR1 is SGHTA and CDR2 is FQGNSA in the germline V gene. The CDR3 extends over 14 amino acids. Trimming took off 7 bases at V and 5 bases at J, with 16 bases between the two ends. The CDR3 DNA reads TGTGCCAGCACCCGAGGGGGAGATAGAGATACGCAGTATTTT. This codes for CASTRGGDRDTQYF.

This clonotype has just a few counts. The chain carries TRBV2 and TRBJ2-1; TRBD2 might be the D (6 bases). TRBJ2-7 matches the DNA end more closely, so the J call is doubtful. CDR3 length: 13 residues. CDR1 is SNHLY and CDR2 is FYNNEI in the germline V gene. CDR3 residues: CASRRRDSYEQYF. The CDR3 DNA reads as TGTGCCAGCAGGAGGAGGGACTCCTACGAGCAGTACTTC.

This CDR3 is CASSLVASEGEQFF. CDR3 bases: TGCGCCAGCAGCTTGGTAGCTAGCGAGGGTGAGCAGTTCTTC. The chain is built from TRBV5-1 and TRBJ2-1; the D gene is possibly TRBD2 (6 bases). In germline, CDR1 is SGHRS, CDR2 YFSETQ. Deletions cut 0 bases from V and 9 bases from J, with 13 bases between. CDR3 length: 14 residues.

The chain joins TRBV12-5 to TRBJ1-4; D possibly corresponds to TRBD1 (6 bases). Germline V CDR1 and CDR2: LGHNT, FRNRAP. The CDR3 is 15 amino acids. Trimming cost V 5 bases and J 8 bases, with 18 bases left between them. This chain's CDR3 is CASGPQGIFGEKLFF. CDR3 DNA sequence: TGTGCTAGTGGTCCACAGGGAATATTTGGCGAAAAACTGTTTTTT.

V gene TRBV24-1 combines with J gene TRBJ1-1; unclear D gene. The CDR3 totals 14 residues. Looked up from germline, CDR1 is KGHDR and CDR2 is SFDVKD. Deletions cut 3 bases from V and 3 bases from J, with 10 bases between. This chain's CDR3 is CATSDRGRDTEAFF. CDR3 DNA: TGTGCCACCAGTGATCGGGGTCGTGACACTGAAGCTTTCTTT.

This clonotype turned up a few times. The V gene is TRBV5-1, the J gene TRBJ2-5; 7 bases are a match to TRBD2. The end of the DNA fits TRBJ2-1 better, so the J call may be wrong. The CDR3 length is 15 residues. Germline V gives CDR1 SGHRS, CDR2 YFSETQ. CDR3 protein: CASQPGGLQTNEQFF. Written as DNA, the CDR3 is TGCGCCAGCCAGCCGGGGGGACTTCAGACCAATGAGCAGTTCTTC.

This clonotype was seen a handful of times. The CDR3 DNA reads as TGCGCCAGCAGTGAGGCGGCCGGACAGGGTTTGGAAAAACTGTTTTTT. It codes for CASSEAAGQGLEKLFF. This chain uses TRBV10-2 with TRBJ1-4, with 8 positions matching TRBD1. This CDR3 contains 16 residues. CDR1 and CDR2 from the germline V gene are WSHSY and SAAADI. J gave up 8 bases and V 2 bases, and 10 bases lay outside the gene matches.

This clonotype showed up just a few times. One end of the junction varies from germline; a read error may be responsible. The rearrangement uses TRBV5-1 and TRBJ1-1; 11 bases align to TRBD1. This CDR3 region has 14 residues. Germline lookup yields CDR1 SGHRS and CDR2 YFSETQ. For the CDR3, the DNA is TGCGCCAGCAGAGGGACAGGGGGTCACACTGAAACTTTCTTT. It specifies CASRGTGGHTETFF.

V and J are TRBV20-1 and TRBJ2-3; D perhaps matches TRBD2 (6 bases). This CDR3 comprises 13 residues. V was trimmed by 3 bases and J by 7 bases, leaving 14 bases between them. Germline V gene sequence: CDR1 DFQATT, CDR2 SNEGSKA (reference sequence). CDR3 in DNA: TGCAGTGCTAGGGAGACTGGGAGGAATACGCAGTATTTT. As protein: CSARETGRNTQYF.

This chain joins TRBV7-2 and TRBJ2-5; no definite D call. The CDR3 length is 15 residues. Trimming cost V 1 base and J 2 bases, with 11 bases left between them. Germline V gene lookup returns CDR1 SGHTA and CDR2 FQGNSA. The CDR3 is CASSLVSSLQETQYF. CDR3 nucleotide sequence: TGTGCCAGCAGCTTAGTTTCCTCGCTTCAAGAGACCCAGTACTTC.